These 23 T cell receptor beta chains share one sample of origin, sequenced in a study of T-cell reconstitution after alpha-beta-depleted transplantation in children. This sample's TCRbeta library carried unique molecular identifier barcodes. TCRdb re-analysed the PCR reads in MiXCR, keeping a single row per CDR3 protein. The sample shows about 440,000 distinct CDR3 sequences, around two fifths of them seen only once. The sample here was PBMCs, taken before TCRalphabeta/CD19-depleted stem cell transplant. The receptor source for this set is a girl aged 2-10 years with aplastic anemia, due to receive a stem cell transplant.

The CDR3 DNA is TGCGCCAGCAGCCAAGAGTCAGGGATTAGCTCCTACGAGCAGTACTTC. It translates to CASSQESGISSYEQYF. The chain combines TRBV4-1 with TRBJ2-7; tentatively, D is TRBD1 (5 bases). CDR1 and CDR2 from the germline V gene are MGHRA and YSYEKL. The ends were cut back, 0 bases at V and 0 bases at J, with 12 bases in the middle. The CDR3 runs to 16 residues.

This rearrangement joins TRBV20-1 to TRBJ2-2; D is unclear. V gave up 0 bases and J gave up 4 bases, with 21 bases separating them. Germline CDR1 and CDR2: DFQATT and SNEGSKA (reference sequence). CDR3 size: 18 residues. CDR3 amino acids: CSARDPASLGPSTGELFF. The CDR3 region has the DNA TGCAGTGCTAGAGATCCAGCCTCGCTAGGCCCGAGCACCGGGGAGCTGTTTTTT.

This clonotype occurred many times. J is TRBJ2-2 and V is TRBV29-1; 9 positions agree with TRBD2. The J segment lost 1 base and the V segment lost 6 bases, leaving 9 bases of the junction unmatched. This CDR3 spans 16 amino acids. Germline V gives CDR1 SQVTM, CDR2 ANQGSEA. CDR3 sequence (DNA): TGCAGCGTGCTCCGCCTAGCGGGACAGAACACCGGGGAGCTGTTTTTT. It is translated as CSVLRLAGQNTGELFF.

This clonotype was seen ten or more times. This chain joins TRBV5-1 and TRBJ2-5, with D tentatively TRBD2 (6 bases). Trimming took off 0 bases at V and 1 base at J, with 10 bases between the two ends. Germline V gene data show CDR1 as SGHRS and CDR2 as YFSETQ. The CDR3 covers 15 residues. The CDR3 sequence: CASSLAGLIQETQYF. The CDR3 coding sequence is TGCGCCAGCAGCTTGGCGGGACTCATCCAAGAGACCCAGTACTTC.

The chain couples TRBV7-9 to TRBJ2-3; 13 nucleotides agree with TRBD2. The V and J ends lost 10 bases and 6 bases, in that order; junction bases with no gene match: 10. Germline CDR1 and CDR2: SEHNR and FQNEAQ (reference sequence). This CDR3 is built from 15 residues. CDR3 loop: CATMGTSGDADTQYF. The CDR3 DNA sequence: TGTGCCACCATGGGGACTAGCGGGGATGCCGATACGCAGTATTTT.

This sequence joins TRBV28 and TRBJ2-3, with no clear D. CDR1 MDHEN and CDR2 SYDVKM come from the germline V gene. Trimming cost V 4 bases and J 6 bases, with 20 bases left between them. CDR3 length: 16 amino acids. Here the CDR3 reads CASSWQVLPGSDTQYF. DNA for the CDR3: TGTGCCAGCAGTTGGCAGGTACTCCCCGGTTCCGATACGCAGTATTTT. Full variable domain (remainder filled in from reference TRBV28 and TRBJ2-3): DVKVTQSSRYLVKRTGEKVFLECVQDMDHENMFWYRQDPGLGLRLIYFSYDVKMKEKGDIPEGYSVSREKKERFSLILESASTNQTSMYLCASSWQVLPGSDTQYFGPGTRLTVL.

The CDR3 sequence is CSARERPGQQYF. Written as DNA, the CDR3 is TGCAGTGCTAGGGAACGGCCGGGACAGCAGTATTTT. The chain couples TRBV20-1 to TRBJ2-3; D may be TRBD1 (6 bases). This CDR3 has 12 amino acids. V lost 3 bases and J lost 11, with 15 bases in between. CDR1 is DFQATT and CDR2 is SNEGSKA in the germline V gene (reference sequence).

The J gene is TRBJ2-1, the V gene TRBV29-1, with D tentatively TRBD1 or TRBD2 (6 bases each). The germline gives CDR1 SQVTM, CDR2 ANQGSEA. Deletions cut 6 bases from V and 7 bases from J, with 19 bases between. The CDR3 loop spans 14 amino acids. The CDR3 is CSVRGLVGGNEQFF. Here the CDR3 DNA reads TGCAGCGTGAGGGGTTTAGTAGGGGGGAATGAGCAGTTCTTC.

V usage is TRBV7-2 and J usage is TRBJ2-1; TRBD2 agrees at 14 bases. The CDR3 contains 18 residues. V lost 0 bases to trimming and J lost 6 bases; unmatched junction nucleotides: 7. Germline V CDR1 and CDR2: SGHTA, FQGNSA. The CDR3 loop reads CASSLAGTSGSLGNEQFF. The CDR3 nucleotides are TGTGCCAGCAGCTTAGCGGGGACTAGCGGGAGTCTGGGCAATGAGCAGTTCTTC.

The V gene is TRBV27, the J gene TRBJ1-2; 7 bases match TRBD1. The CDR3 is 14 amino acids. Per germline, CDR1 MNHEY and CDR2 SMNVEV (reference sequence). J was trimmed by 4 bases and V by 5 bases; bases with no gene match: 7. The DNA for the CDR3 is TGTGCCAGCAGTGTGACAGGGAACGGCTATGGCTACACCTTC. It specifies CASSVTGNGYGYTF.

This clonotype came up a few times. The V and J genes are TRBV12-3 or TRBV12-4 and TRBJ2-4; D is possibly TRBD2 (6 bases). V lost 6 bases, J lost 11 bases, and 11 bases lay in between. There are 11 residues in the CDR3. The CDR3 DNA follows: TGTGCCAGCAGCCGGGGGAGTGTTCAGTACTTC. This encodes CASSRGSVQYF.

This clonotype was recorded a few times. This chain links TRBV20-1 with TRBJ2-1; 8 nucleotides match TRBD2. The CDR3 contains 15 residues. Germline CDR1 reads DFQATT; CDR2 reads SNEGSKA (reference sequence). V trimming: 6 bases; J trimming: 2 bases; junction bases outside the gene matches: 9. CDR3 sequence: CSAPRGSGAYNEQFF. The CDR3 bases are TGCAGTGCCCCACGGGGTAGCGGGGCCTACAATGAGCAGTTCTTC.

This clonotype came up a few times. The chain carries TRBV29-1 and TRBJ2-3; 12 positions agree with TRBD1. From germline, CDR1 is SQVTM and CDR2 ANQGSEA. CDR3 length: 15 amino acids. Germline trimming cut 6 bases from V and 5 bases from J; bases unmatched to any gene: 9. DNA of the CDR3: TGCAGCGTGATCCCGGGACAGGGGGCCGGAGATACGCAGTATTTT. Translation gives CSVIPGQGAGDTQYF.

The J gene is TRBJ2-1, the V gene TRBV5-1, with D possibly matching TRBD2 (6 bases). The V and J ends lost 0 bases and 10 bases respectively, with 11 bases between them. The length of the CDR3 is 13 residues. Looked up from germline, CDR1 is SGHRS and CDR2 is YFSETQ. Here the CDR3 reads CASSLVGGWEQFF. The CDR3 region has the DNA TGCGCCAGCAGCTTGGTCGGGGGATGGGAGCAGTTCTTC.

J is TRBJ2-7 and V is TRBV12-3 or TRBV12-4; D may match TRBD1 or TRBD2 (7 bases each). The V gene lost 5 bases and the J gene lost 2 bases, with 13 bases spanning the gap. This CDR3 comprises 14 residues. For the CDR3, the DNA is TGTGCCAGCAGTCCGCAGGGGGGGACCTACGAGCAGTACTTC. It is translated as CASSPQGGTYEQYF.

The chain has TRBV7-6 and TRBJ2-3; D is unresolved. The V end lost 5 bases, the J end lost 2 bases, and 20 bases lay between the germline ends. Germline lookup yields CDR1 SGHVS and CDR2 FNYEAQ. This CDR3 region has 17 residues. The CDR3 spells CASSPTTALENTDTQYF. As DNA, the CDR3 is TGTGCCAGCAGCCCCACAACGGCCCTAGAGAACACAGATACGCAGTATTTT.

This chain uses TRBV12-3 or TRBV12-4 with TRBJ1-5; weak D call: TRBD1 (6 bases). The CDR3 totals 16 residues. V was trimmed by 5 bases and J by 2 bases, leaving 16 bases between them. The CDR3 region is CASSPGTGLGNQPQHF. CDR3 in DNA: TGTGCCAGCAGTCCCGGAACAGGGTTGGGCAATCAGCCCCAGCATTTT.

Turning to this clonotype: This clone may be a read error of a much larger clone one base away. This rearrangement joins TRBV4-1 to TRBJ2-5; TRBD2 is a possible D gene (6 bases). Trimming cost V 0 bases and J 0 bases, with 8 bases left between them. The V gene's germline CDR1 is MGHRA and CDR2 YSYEKL. The CDR3 has 15 residues. CDR3 coding DNA: TGCGCCAGCAGCCAAGACTGGGGGGACCAAGAGACCCAGTACTTC. It encodes CASSQDWGDQETQYF.

There are many counts of this clonotype. The genes are TRBV5-1 and TRBJ2-7; D remains ambiguous. CDR1 SGHRS and CDR2 YFSETQ come from the germline V gene. Trimming shortened V by 4 bases and J by 3 bases, and 14 bases separated the two germline ends. This CDR3 comprises 14 residues. The CDR3 DNA sequence: TGCGCCAGCAGCAGGGTACAAGGTAACTACGAGCAGTACTTC. Its protein product is CASSRVQGNYEQYF.

This clonotype was seen ten or more times. The chain uses TRBV5-1 and TRBJ2-2, with 8 bases that match TRBD1. This CDR3 contains 15 residues. The trim removed 3 bases at V and 3 bases at J, leaving 4 bases unmatched. Germline V lookup: CDR1 SGHRS, CDR2 YFSETQ. The CDR3 nucleotides are TGCGCCAGCAGCTCCGGACAGGGATACACCGGGGAGCTGTTTTTT. It is translated as CASSSGQGYTGELFF.

This clonotype was seen more than once but under ten times. The chain has TRBV29-1 and TRBJ1-3, with D unresolved. Trimming left V 2 bases short and J 2 bases short, with 1 base between. The germline CDR1 and CDR2 sequences are SQVTM and ANQGSEA. This CDR3 has 11 amino acids. DNA for the CDR3: TGCAGCGTTGAAACTGGAAACACCATATATTTT. Its protein is CSVETGNTIYF. The whole variable domain, filled in from reference TRBV29-1 and TRBJ1-3, reads SAVISQKPSRDICQRGTSLTIQCQVDSQVTMMFWYRQQPGQSLTLIATANQGSEATYESGFVIDKFPISRPNLTFSTLTVSNMSPEDSSIYLCSVETGNTIYFGEGSWLTVV.

The chain has TRBV6-5 and TRBJ2-1; 7 bases line up with TRBD2. V gave up 0 bases and J gave up 6 bases; unmatched junction bases: 8. Germline loops: CDR1 MNHEY, CDR2 SVGAGI. The CDR3 runs to 16 residues. CDR3 bases: TGTGCCAGCAGTTACTCAGGACTAGGGTCGCTCAATGAGCAGTTCTTC. Translating gives CASSYSGLGSLNEQFF.

This sequence joins TRBV15 and TRBJ1-5; D is possibly TRBD1 (5 bases). The V end was cut by 0 bases, the J end by 6 bases, with 12 bases between. The CDR3 sequence is 15 residues long. Germline-derived CDR1 and CDR2 are LNHNV and YYDKDF (reference sequence). CDR3 sequence (DNA): TGTGCCACCAGCAGAGAATCCAGGGAAGGTCAGCCCCAGCATTTT. Protein product: CATSRESREGQPQHF.